Each of the 24 T cell receptor beta chains below was sequenced from the same sample in a study of T and B cells in COVID-19 patients (dated by TCRdb to 2020 to 2022). TRB repertoires were amplified from approximately 270-530 ng of genomic DNA extracted from blood. Data came from an Illumina MiSeq. Multiplex PCR with BIOMED2 TRB-A/B primer pools was used to amplify the TRB rearrangements. Clones were called with MiXCR by TCRdb after fastp trimmed the public reads at Q25, and only in-frame beta chains were retained. Rows matching on CDR3 protein sequence are summarized as one entry with the most common DNA and genes. Counted in this sample were 7,000 to 9,000 distinct CDR3 sequences; approximately 40% of them appeared once. The top ten clones comprise 50% to 60% of the sample. Source material: blood. The receptors derive from a human donor with active COVID-19.

This clonotype was counted only a few times. The chain employs TRBV6-5 and TRBJ2-3, with 7 bases aligning to TRBD2. Unmatched junction bases numbered 13, after V lost 10 bases and J lost 0 bases. In germline, CDR1 is MNHEY, CDR2 SVGAGI. This CDR3 has 16 residues. DNA for the CDR3: TGTGCCACCCTAGCGGAGTACGGCCCTAGCACAGATACGCAGTATTTT. This gives the protein CATLAEYGPSTDTQYF.

V usage is TRBV12-3 or TRBV12-4 and J usage is TRBJ1-1; D uncertain. CDR3 length equals 13 residues. V lost 5 bases and J 7 bases, leaving 14 bases between the germline ends. CDR3 DNA: TGTGCCAGCAGTAAGTCTGTACCGAATGAAGCTTTCTTT. Its protein is CASSKSVPNEAFF.

This chain joins TRBV6-5 and TRBJ1-4; D might be TRBD1 (6 bases). Per germline, CDR1 MNHEY and CDR2 SVGAGI. The CDR3 is 15 residues long. V was clipped by 7 bases and J by 2 bases, with 14 bases between them. CDR3 sequence: CASTPAGGTNEKLFF. The CDR3 region has the DNA TGTGCCAGCACCCCCGCGGGGGGCACTAATGAAAAACTGTTTTTT.

CDR3 in DNA: TGTGCCAGCAGCTTGGGGGGACTAGCGGGAATCAATGAGCAGTTCTTC. This codes for CASSLGGLAGINEQFF. This chain connects TRBV11-3 to TRBJ2-1; 13 bases align to TRBD2. The CDR3 covers 16 residues. CDR1 is SGHNT and CDR2 is YENEEA in the germline V gene. V was pared by 3 bases and J by 6 bases, with 5 bases of the junction left unmatched.

This clonotype was detected a few times. The chain links TRBV6-5 to TRBJ2-7, with D possibly TRBD1 on 6 matching bases. The V gene lost 6 bases and the J gene lost 0 bases, with 15 bases spanning the gap. Germline CDR1 is MNHEY and CDR2 is SVGAGI. The CDR3 extends over 15 amino acids. Here the CDR3 reads CASSSTGRSSYEQYF. The DNA for the CDR3 is TGTGCCAGCAGCTCCACAGGGAGAAGCTCCTACGAGCAGTACTTC.

This clonotype was detected a few times. The J gene is TRBJ2-7, the V gene TRBV19; 7 nucleotides agree with TRBD1. Per germline, CDR1 LNHDA and CDR2 SQIVND (reference sequence). This CDR3 comprises 13 residues. V was clipped by 6 bases and J by 3 bases; unmatched bases: 5. CDR3: CASSPTGNYEQYF. CDR3 sequence (DNA): TGTGCCAGTAGCCCGACAGGGAACTACGAGCAGTACTTC.

This chain uses TRBV6-5 with TRBJ1-1; D gene uncertain. The germline V gene has CDR1 MNHEY and CDR2 SVGAGI. The CDR3 has 12 residues. V lost 6 bases to trimming and J lost 1 base, with 6 bases between them. DNA of the CDR3: TGTGCCAGCAGACGACAGAACACTGAAGCTTTCTTT. This gives the protein CASRRQNTEAFF.

This clonotype was detected only a few times. At one of its ends the junction is not consistent with the germline gene, which may arise from a read error. V is TRBV5-1 and J is TRBJ2-7; D remains ambiguous. The CDR3 has 13 amino acids. Germline values: CDR1 SGHRS, CDR2 YFSETQ. The CDR3 region is CASWSATTYEQYF. CDR3 bases: TGTGCCAGCTGGTCGGCAACCACCTACGAGCAGTACTTC.

The sample holds a few counts of this clonotype. The chain uses TRBV6-2 or TRBV6-3 and TRBJ2-7; 14 nucleotides align to TRBD2. The germline CDR1 and CDR2 sequences are MNHEY and SVGEGT. There are 16 residues in the CDR3. The V segment lost 6 bases and the J segment 2 bases; nucleotides outside the gene matches: 6. DNA of the CDR3: TGTGCCAGCAGCTTGACTAGCGGGAGGGCCCCCTACGAGCAGTACTTC. Encoded protein: CASSLTSGRAPYEQYF.

In DNA form, the CDR3 reads TGCAGCGTCGCCGGGACGGGAAACTACGAGCAGTACTTC. It translates to CSVAGTGNYEQYF. The chain has TRBV29-1 and TRBJ2-7; D may correspond to TRBD1 or TRBD2 (5 bases each). Germline CDR1 and CDR2: SQVTM and ANQGSEA. CDR3 length: 13 residues. The V and J ends lost 6 bases and 3 bases respectively, with 15 bases between them.

A word on this clonotype: This may be a read error, as it is one base from a much larger clone. The chain is built from TRBV6-5 and TRBJ2-7, with D possibly being TRBD2 (6 bases). This CDR3 spans 12 amino acids. Germline V lookup: CDR1 MNHEY, CDR2 SVGAGI. CDR3 DNA: TGTGCCAGCGGCAGGGAGGTCTACAAGCAGTACTTC. Protein product: CASGREVYKQYF.

The V and J genes are TRBV6-6 and TRBJ2-1; D may match TRBD1 or TRBD2 (5 bases each). V lost 6 bases to trimming and J lost 13 bases, with 13 bases between them. The germline V gene encodes CDR1 MNHNY and CDR2 SVGAGI (reference sequence). The CDR3 length is 11 residues. CDR3 in DNA: TGTGCCAGCAGAGCCGGGGACCCACAGTTCTTC. This codes for CASRAGDPQFF.

J is TRBJ2-7 and V is TRBV6-5; possibly TRBD1 for D (5 bases). The CDR3 contains 15 residues. Germline CDR1 reads MNHEY; CDR2 reads SVGAGI. The germline V and J ends were trimmed by 6 bases and 6 bases, with 21 bases remaining between them. Here the CDR3 DNA reads TGTGCCAGCAGATCAATCCAGGGTCAGGTCTCCGAGCAGTACTTC. Translated, it gives CASRSIQGQVSEQYF.

The chain has TRBV7-2 and TRBJ2-1; D ambiguous. CDR1 SGHTA and CDR2 FQGNSA come from the germline V gene. Trimming removed 5 bases at V and 0 bases at J, with 8 bases between. This CDR3 region has 14 residues. The chain's CDR3 is CASSDQSSYNEQFF. The CDR3 bases are TGTGCCAGCAGCGATCAGAGCTCCTACAATGAGCAGTTCTTC.

This clonotype was counted between two and nine times. The chain is built from TRBV18 and TRBJ2-3, with D unclear. V lost 2 bases, J lost 4 bases, and 13 bases lay in between. Germline lookup yields CDR1 KGHSH and CDR2 LQKENI. The CDR3 contains 15 residues. The CDR3 region is CASSPFDVLADTQYF. CDR3 DNA sequence: TGTGCCAGCTCACCATTCGACGTCTTGGCAGATACGCAGTATTTT. The full variable domain, its missing parts supplied by reference TRBV18 and TRBJ2-3, is NAGVMQNPRHLVRRRGQEARLRCSPMKGHSHVYWYRQLPEEGLKFMVYLQKENIIDESGMPKERFSAEFPKEGPSILRIQQVVRGDSAAYFCASSPFDVLADTQYFGPGTRLTVL.

The rearrangement uses TRBV6-1 and TRBJ1-1; TRBD1 matches 8 bases. Germline V lookup: CDR1 MNHNS, CDR2 SASEGT. Germline trimming cut 3 bases from V and 5 bases from J; bases unmatched to any gene: 8. There are 15 residues in the CDR3. The CDR3 protein is CASSEGTGGGTEAFF. In DNA, the CDR3 is TGTGCCAGCAGTGAGGGGACAGGTGGGGGAACTGAAGCTTTCTTT.

V usage is TRBV5-1 and J usage is TRBJ2-3; weak D call: TRBD2 (5 bases). The germline V and J ends were trimmed by 4 bases and 2 bases, with 8 bases remaining between them. CDR1 and CDR2 from the germline V gene are SGHRS and YFSETQ. CDR3 length: 13 amino acids. As DNA, the CDR3 is TGCGCCAGCAGCGTGGACTTCACAGATACGCAGTATTTT. It encodes CASSVDFTDTQYF.

A few counts support this clonotype. The chain links TRBV27 to TRBJ2-1; 8 positions match TRBD1. The CDR3 is made up of 15 amino acids. V shed 5 bases and J 6 bases; nucleotides not matched to a gene: 9. Germline V gene sequence: CDR1 MNHEY, CDR2 SMNVEV (reference sequence). The CDR3 DNA sequence: TGTGCCAGCAGTGACAGGGGAATAGGTATCAATGAGCAGTTCTTC. This codes for CASSDRGIGINEQFF.

V and J are TRBV6-2 or TRBV6-3 and TRBJ2-1; D remains ambiguous. The germline gives CDR1 MNHEY, CDR2 SVGEGT. V dropped 10 bases and J dropped 3 bases, with 10 bases sitting between them. This CDR3 has 12 residues. Here the CDR3 reads CATSDLYNEQFF. The CDR3 DNA follows: TGTGCCACCTCGGACCTCTACAATGAGCAGTTCTTC.

The chain couples TRBV24-1 to TRBJ2-1, with 7 bases identical to TRBD2. With 0 bases clipped from V and 9 bases from J, the junction kept 7 bases outside the gene matches. The germline V gene encodes CDR1 KGHDR and CDR2 SFDVKD. The CDR3 length is 15 residues. The CDR3, as DNA: TGTGCCACCAGTGATTTGCAAGGCTGGGGGGGTGAGCAGTTCTTC. Protein sequence: CATSDLQGWGGEQFF.

This clonotype was seen more than once but under ten times. This rearrangement joins TRBV6-2 or TRBV6-3 to TRBJ2-5; TRBD2 agrees at 11 bases. CDR1 is MNHEY and CDR2 is SVGEGT in the germline V gene. The CDR3 has 19 amino acids. V shed 6 bases and J 5 bases; nucleotides not matched to a gene: 20. CDR3 in DNA: TGTGCCAGCAGGACCGACCCTATAGCGGGAGGGGACGGACGGGAGACCCAGTACTTC. Protein product: CASRTDPIAGGDGRETQYF.

This chain uses TRBV12-3 or TRBV12-4 with TRBJ1-3; no clear D. The CDR3 spans 12 residues. Trimming took 6 bases from V and 7 from J, leaving 10 bases between them. The chain's CDR3 is CASSHGINTIYF. CDR3 nucleotides: TGTGCCAGCAGCCATGGGATCAACACCATATATTTT.

CDR3 amino acids: CASSEFLAGGISNEQFF. CDR3 coding DNA: TGTGCCAGCAGTGAATTTTTAGCGGGGGGGATTAGTAATGAGCAGTTCTTC. V gene TRBV27 combines with J gene TRBJ2-1; TRBD2 aligns across 11 bases. The germline CDR1 and CDR2 sequences are MNHEY and SMNVEV (reference sequence). V shed 5 bases and J 7 bases; nucleotides not matched to a gene: 13. The CDR3 is 17 residues long.

The gene calls are TRBV7-2 and TRBJ2-1; D ambiguous. V was shortened by 3 bases and J by 9 bases, with 9 bases between the two germline ends. CDR1 is SGHTA and CDR2 is FQGNSA in the germline V gene. The CDR3 runs 12 residues. CDR3 in DNA: TGTGCCAGCAGCTTGGACCACGGTGAGCAGTTCTTC. This sequence encodes CASSLDHGEQFF.